These T cell receptor beta chains were read from a single sample in a study of cytomegalovirus exposure and HLA in healthy donors. The table came from immunoSEQ multiplex PCR; TCRdb's copy has only in-frame clones and leaves some out. The profile shows approximately 100,000 clones, approximately 79% of them singletons. The specimen sequenced was PBMCs. The receptors here all came from a woman in her thirties or forties in good health and CMV-seronegative. Each CDR3 is given with its conserved first and last residue. A D gene is named only where the DNA matches it firmly. Some rows have no size entry. The others give once, few or many, or a class for an expanded clone.

v_call,d_call,j_call,clone_size,cdr3_aa,cdr3_nt
TRBV5-1,NA,TRBJ1-2,NA,CASSLETGTPNYGYTF,TGCGCCAGCAGCTTGGAAACAGGGACCCCTAACTATGGCTACACCTTC
TRBV10-3,TRBD1,TRBJ1-2,NA,CATESTGDYGYTF,TGTGCCACCGAATCGACAGGGGACTATGGCTACACCTTC
TRBV19,NA,TRBJ2-5,NA,CASSTQGRETQYF,TGTGCCAGTAGTACTCAGGGGCGGGAGACCCAGTACTTC
TRBV7-2,NA,TRBJ2-3,NA,CASSRFTDTQYF,TGTGCCAGCAGCCGTTTCACAGATACGCAGTATTTT
TRBV27,NA,TRBJ1-2,NA,CASSPRDTRLNYGYTF,TGTGCCAGCAGTCCCCGGGACACCCGACTTAACTATGGCTACACCTTC
TRBV29-1,TRBD2,TRBJ2-3,NA,CSVEEIEPGGVGDTQYF,TGCAGCGTTGAAGAGATTGAACCGGGGGGGGTGGGAGATACGCAGTATTTT
TRBV7-6,NA,TRBJ1-1,once,CASSLALAITGQFMNTEAFF,TGTGCCAGCAGCTTAGCCCTAGCTATCACAGGACAGTTTATGAACACTGAAGCTTTCTTT
TRBV2,TRBD1,TRBJ2-2,few,CASTPRTGSTGELFF,TGTGCCAGCACCCCAAGGACAGGCTCCACCGGGGAGCTGTTTTTT
TRBV10-3,TRBD2,TRBJ2-3,NA,CAISGLAASTLGADTQYF,TGTGCCATCAGTGGACTAGCGGCATCGACCCTTGGGGCAGATACGCAGTATTTT
TRBV20-1,NA,TRBJ2-3,NA,CSATGKDTQYF,TGCAGTGCTACAGGGAAGGATACGCAGTATTTT
TRBV7-7,TRBD1,TRBJ2-1,few,CASSQDRDNEQFF,TGTGCCAGCAGTCAAGACAGGGACAATGAGCAGTTCTTC
TRBV7-9,NA,TRBJ1-6,once,CASSQVYSPLHF,TGTGCCAGCAGCCAGGTGTATTCACCCCTCCACTTT
TRBV12-5,NA,TRBJ2-5,NA,CASGLDTTFQGSETQYF,TGTGCTAGTGGTTTGGATACAACCTTCCAGGGTTCTGAGACCCAGTACTTC
TRBV10-3,NA,TRBJ2-2,NA,CAISAGGLNTGELFF,TGTGCCATCAGTGCCGGCGGGCTAAACACCGGGGAGCTGTTTTTT
TRBV28,NA,TRBJ1-5,NA,CAGGRGSTQPQHF,TGTGCTGGGGGGCGGGGGTCAACTCAGCCCCAGCATTTT
TRBV18,NA,TRBJ1-1,NA,CASSPAPDSSTEAFF,TGTGCCAGCTCCCCCGCCCCGGACAGTTCCACTGAAGCTTTCTTT
TRBV4-3,TRBD1,TRBJ2-6,few,CASSPRDRGSGANVLTF,TGCGCCAGCAGCCCCCGGGACAGGGGCTCTGGGGCCAACGTCCTGACTTTC
TRBV18,NA,TRBJ2-7,NA,CASSPPLTWDTNSYEQYF,TGTGCCAGCTCACCACCACTCACTTGGGACACCAACTCCTACGAGCAGTACTTC
TRBV20-1,NA,TRBJ1-1,once,CSAREGIVAFF,TGCAGTGCCCGGGAGGGTATTGTAGCTTTCTTT
TRBV19,TRBD2,TRBJ2-5,NA,CASSGGGETQYF,TGTGCCAGTAGTGGGGGGGGAGAGACCCAGTACTTC
TRBV9,TRBD1,TRBJ2-1,NA,CASAPTGQGFWEQFF,TGTGCCAGTGCCCCTACCGGACAGGGCTTTTGGGAGCAGTTCTTC
TRBV5-1,TRBD1,TRBJ1-6,NA,CASSPDRGNSPLHF,TGCGCCAGCAGCCCGGACAGGGGAAATTCGCCCCTCCACTTT
TRBV7-2,NA,TRBJ2-5,NA,CASRKGLQETQYF,TGTGCCAGCAGGAAGGGACTGCAAGAGACCCAGTACTTC
TRBV5-1,TRBD1,TRBJ2-2,few,CASSLSRGGTYTGELFF,TGCGCCAGCAGCTTGAGTAGAGGGGGCACCTACACCGGGGAGCTGTTTTTT
TRBV5-1,NA,TRBJ2-1,NA,CASSLGQGSHNEQFF,TGCGCCAGCAGCTTGGGGCAGGGGAGTCACAATGAGCAGTTCTTC
TRBV15,TRBD1,TRBJ1-4,NA,CATSRGAQGAYEKLFF,TGTGCCACCAGCAGAGGAGCCCAGGGGGCGTATGAAAAACTGTTTTTT
TRBV6-5,NA,TRBJ2-5,NA,CASSRPQETQYF,TGTGCCAGCAGCAGGCCCCAAGAGACCCAGTACTTC
TRBV4-3,NA,TRBJ1-1,NA,CASSQGAAMNTEAFF,TGCGCCAGCAGCCAAGGGGCAGCTATGAACACTGAAGCTTTCTTT
TRBV2,NA,TRBJ2-5,NA,CANQREENPLETQYF,TGTGCCAACCAGAGGGAGGAGAATCCCCTGGAGACCCAGTACTTC
TRBV10-3,NA,TRBJ1-2,NA,CAISDSPNYGYTF,TGTGCCATCAGTGACAGTCCGAACTATGGCTACACCTTC
TRBV2,TRBD2,TRBJ2-1,NA,CASRQTTSGGSYNEQFF,TGTGCCAGCAGGCAAACGACTAGCGGGGGGTCTTACAATGAGCAGTTCTTC
TRBV19,TRBD1,TRBJ1-5,NA,CASSIEGAGKGNQPQHF,TGTGCCAGTAGTATCGAGGGGGCAGGGAAGGGCAATCAGCCCCAGCATTTT
TRBV9,TRBD1,TRBJ2-7,NA,CASSVEGQGSYEQYF,TGTGCCAGCAGCGTAGAGGGACAGGGCTCCTACGAGCAGTACTTC
TRBV29-1,NA,TRBJ1-2,NA,CSVEDLGGRKGYTF,TGCAGCGTTGAAGATCTGGGGGGGCGGAAAGGCTACACCTTC
TRBV27,NA,TRBJ1-1,NA,CASSLIGQREAFF,TGTGCCAGCAGTTTAATTGGACAAAGAGAAGCTTTCTTT
TRBV20-1,TRBD1,TRBJ1-2,NA,CSAETGGYTF,TGCAGTGCCGAGACAGGGGGCTACACCTTC
TRBV4-2,NA,TRBJ2-7,NA,CASSQEQQGAYEQYF,TGTGCCAGCAGCCAAGAGCAACAGGGCGCCTACGAGCAGTACTTC
TRBV19,NA,TRBJ1-6,NA,CASRLGTATNSPLHF,TGTGCCAGTAGGCTAGGGACTGCAACAAATTCACCCCTCCACTTT
TRBV18,TRBD1,TRBJ1-4,NA,CASSPADRAGEKLFF,TGTGCCAGCTCACCGGCGGACAGGGCGGGTGAAAAACTGTTTTTT
TRBV7-9,NA,TRBJ2-1,NA,CASSLVGRTGRERNEQFF,TGTGCCAGCAGCTTAGTAGGAAGGACAGGGAGGGAGAGGAATGAGCAGTTCTTC
TRBV6-5,NA,TRBJ2-2,NA,CASSYGETGELFF,TGTGCCAGCAGTTACGGAGAAACCGGGGAGCTGTTTTTT
TRBV30,NA,TRBJ2-5,NA,CAWSSQETQYF,TGTGCCTGGAGTTCACAAGAGACCCAGTACTTC
TRBV2,TRBD1,TRBJ1-1,NA,CASTRDGGQGVTEAFF,TGTGCCAGCACCAGGGATGGAGGACAGGGTGTCACTGAAGCTTTCTTT
TRBV4-1,NA,TRBJ1-1,few,CASSLAGHTNTEAFF,TGCGCCAGCAGCCTAGCGGGACACACCAACACTGAAGCTTTCTTT
TRBV4-1,NA,TRBJ1-1,few,CASSQEVPGAMNTEAFF,TGCGCCAGCAGCCAAGAAGTTCCAGGGGCCATGAACACTGAAGCTTTCTTT
TRBV5-1,TRBD1,TRBJ2-7,NA,CASASQGAYEQYF,TGCGCCAGCGCGAGTCAGGGGGCCTACGAGCAGTACTTC
TRBV28,NA,TRBJ1-5,NA,CASASQGSSNQPQHF,TGTGCCAGCGCCTCACAGGGATCCTCCAATCAGCCCCAGCATTTT
TRBV2,TRBD1,TRBJ1-4,NA,CASRVGGAREKLFF,TGTGCCAGCAGGGTAGGGGGCGCGAGGGAAAAACTGTTTTTT
TRBV13,NA,TRBJ2-7,NA,CASSVTYEQYF,TGTGCCAGCAGCGTAACCTACGAGCAGTACTTC
TRBV6-5,TRBD2,TRBJ2-1,NA,CASSYSLVAGENEQFF,TGTGCCAGCAGTTACTCGCTAGTAGCGGGGGAGAATGAGCAGTTCTTC
TRBV13,NA,TRBJ1-2,once,CASSLEEDYYGYTF,TGTGCCAGCAGCTTAGAGGAGGATTACTATGGCTACACCTTC
TRBV6-5,NA,TRBJ2-3,NA,CASSTGTQGDTQYF,TGTGCCAGCAGCACAGGGACCCAGGGAGATACGCAGTATTTT
TRBV18,NA,TRBJ2-7,NA,CVSSLGQTQEYEQYF,TGTGTCAGCTCCCTCGGACAGACCCAGGAATACGAGCAGTACTTC